One sample yielded the 30 T cell receptor beta chains listed below, sequenced in a study of identical twins. TCRdb reprocessed the 5' RACE reads via MiXCR and lists one record per CDR3 protein. This sample has 690,000 or so distinct CDR3 sequences, with 8% to 9% found just once. The same sample was also studied in work on yellow fever vaccine responses in identical twins.

Sequenced sample: PBMCs. The receptors shown here come from a woman aged 18-29 years in good health.

The chain joins TRBV7-2 to TRBJ2-3; 14 bases agree with TRBD2. V lost 5 bases and J lost 7; bases outside the gene matches: 11. This CDR3 has 17 residues. Germline CDR1 is SGHTA and CDR2 is FQGNSA. The CDR3 reads CASSAAGTSGRVNTQYF. For the CDR3, the DNA is TGTGCCAGCAGCGCAGCCGGGACTAGCGGGAGAGTCAATACGCAGTATTTT.

The V call is TRBV12-3 or TRBV12-4, the J call TRBJ2-1; a weak D match, TRBD1 (5 bases). CDR3 size: 12 residues. Between the trimmed V and J ends, which lost 4 bases and 10 bases, there was a span of 11 bases. The CDR3 DNA sequence: TGTGCCAGCAGTTGGGGCCTTAGGGAGCAGTTCTTC. Amino acids: CASSWGLREQFF.

The gene calls are TRBV7-2 and TRBJ2-1; 8 bases are a match to TRBD2. From germline, CDR1 is SGHTA and CDR2 FQGNSA. CDR3 size: 17 residues. The J segment lost 1 base and the V segment lost 7 bases, leaving 12 bases of the junction unmatched. The CDR3 spells CASTHPGLAGSYNEQFF. The CDR3 DNA reads as TGTGCCAGCACACACCCCGGCCTAGCGGGTTCCTACAATGAGCAGTTCTTC.

This clonotype occurred a few times. This chain connects TRBV6-5 to TRBJ2-6; possible D gene TRBD1, 5 bases. V was cut by 0 bases and J by 2 bases, with 11 bases left in between. From germline, CDR1 is MNHEY and CDR2 SVGAGI. This CDR3 region has 17 residues. The CDR3 region is CASSYSTGAPGANVLTF. The CDR3 DNA follows: TGTGCCAGCAGTTACTCGACTGGGGCGCCTGGGGCCAACGTCCTGACTTTC.

This clonotype came up many times. The CDR3 nucleotides are TGTGCCGCTTGGGACGGGGGGTACTATGGCTACACCTTC. This sequence encodes CAAWDGGYYGYTF. This chain joins TRBV10-3 and TRBJ1-2; D may be TRBD1 (5 bases). Between the trimmed V and J ends, which lost 11 bases and 3 bases, there was a span of 16 bases. Germline V gene sequence: CDR1 ENHRY, CDR2 SYGVKD. The CDR3 has 13 amino acids.

This clonotype was seen more than once but under ten times. CDR3: CASSQDERGGTDTQYF. The CDR3 region has the DNA TGTGCCAGCAGCCAAGATGAACGGGGGGGAACAGATACGCAGTATTTT. This rearrangement joins TRBV3-1 to TRBJ2-3; 8 nucleotides agree with TRBD2. V lost 0 bases to trimming and J lost 3 bases; unmatched junction nucleotides: 5. The CDR3 extends over 16 amino acids. Germline lookup yields CDR1 LGHDT and CDR2 YNNKEL (reference sequence).

As DNA, the CDR3 is TGTGCCAGCAGCCAGACTAGCGGGGCGAAGTACGAGCAGTACTTC. Amino acids: CASSQTSGAKYEQYF. The V and J genes are TRBV12-3 or TRBV12-4 and TRBJ2-7, with TRBD2 matching 11 bases. V lost 6 bases to trimming and J lost 4 bases; unmatched junction nucleotides: 8. The CDR3 is 15 residues long.

The chain combines TRBV4-3 with TRBJ1-1; D is uncertain. Germline CDR1 reads LGHNA; CDR2 reads YSLEER. This CDR3 comprises 15 residues. Trimming took 3 bases from V and 5 from J, leaving 16 bases between them. This CDR3 is CASSQNPRGRTEAFF. CDR3 nucleotides: TGCGCCAGCAGCCAGAACCCCCGCGGCAGGACTGAAGCTTTCTTT.

The chain couples TRBV6-5 to TRBJ2-5, with unresolved D. The CDR3 length is 15 residues. Per the germline V gene, CDR1 is MNHEY and CDR2 is SVGAGI. V lost 2 bases and J lost 4, with 14 bases in between. CDR3 amino acids: CASSYVAKARETQYF. The CDR3 DNA follows: TGTGCCAGCAGTTACGTGGCCAAAGCGCGAGAGACCCAGTACTTC.

The V call is TRBV20-1, the J call TRBJ2-7; D gene uncertain. The CDR3 is 13 amino acids. Germline CDR1 is DFQATT and CDR2 is SNEGSKA (reference sequence). Deletions cut 6 bases from V and 0 bases from J, with 12 bases between. In nucleotides, the CDR3 is TGCAGTGCCAGGACGGCCAGCTCCTACGAGCAGTACTTC. This translates into CSARTASSYEQYF.

This clonotype was recorded a few times. The rearrangement links TRBV12-3 or TRBV12-4 to TRBJ2-1; 9 bases are shared with TRBD1. The V segment lost 8 bases and the J segment 2 bases; nucleotides outside the gene matches: 10. This CDR3 spans 16 amino acids. The CDR3: CASLDGTGSTYNEQFF. CDR3 sequence (DNA): TGTGCCAGCTTAGATGGGACAGGGAGTACCTACAATGAGCAGTTCTTC.

V is TRBV20-1 and J is TRBJ2-1; D tentatively reads TRBD1 or TRBD2 (5 bases each). Germline CDR1 is DFQATT and CDR2 is SNEGSKA (reference sequence). The CDR3 covers 13 residues. V dropped 4 bases and J dropped 9 bases, with 16 bases sitting between them. The CDR3 bases are TGCAGTGCTACGGGGCAGGGTAACGCTGAGCAGTTCTTC. Amino acid sequence: CSATGQGNAEQFF.

In this sample, this clonotype turned up many times. The chain links TRBV28 to TRBJ2-3; D is unresolved. Germline V gives CDR1 MDHEN, CDR2 SYDVKM. Trimming took off 6 bases at V and 1 base at J, with 14 bases between the two ends. CDR3 size: 15 residues. The CDR3, as DNA: TGTGCCAGCAGCCCGGCGGAAGCACGCACAGATACGCAGTATTTT. Its protein product is CASSPAEARTDTQYF.

The table lists this clonotype with a few counts. The genes are TRBV7-8 and TRBJ2-7; 11 bases are a match to TRBD1. The length of the CDR3 is 16 residues. The V gene end was trimmed by 4 bases and the J gene end by 5 bases; junction bases not matched to a gene: 10. CDR1 SGHVS and CDR2 FQNEAQ come from the germline V gene. The CDR3 here is CASSSRTGGVTDEQYF. The CDR3 bases are TGTGCCAGCAGCTCCCGGACAGGGGGCGTCACGGACGAGCAGTACTTC.

This clonotype was detected only a few times. The chain is built from TRBV6-2 or TRBV6-3 and TRBJ2-2; D is undetermined. This CDR3 is 14 amino acids long. Trimming left V 2 bases short and J 1 base short, with 5 bases between. Germline CDR1 and CDR2: MNHEY and SVGEGT. The CDR3 region is CASSYGENTGELFF. The CDR3 coding sequence is TGTGCCAGCAGTTACGGGGAGAACACCGGGGAGCTGTTTTTT.

This rearrangement joins TRBV28 to TRBJ1-5; D gene uncertain. CDR1 is MDHEN, CDR2 SYDVKM, per germline. This CDR3 region has 12 residues. Trimming removed 6 bases from V and 6 bases from J, with 9 bases in between. The CDR3 sequence is CASSPVRQPQHF. The CDR3 coding sequence is TGTGCCAGCAGCCCGGTCCGTCAGCCCCAGCATTTT.

This clonotype occurred a few times. The rearrangement links TRBV6-2 or TRBV6-3 to TRBJ1-2, with a weak D call TRBD1 (5 bases). Germline CDR1 and CDR2: MNHEY and SVGEGT. V was shortened by 5 bases and J by 4 bases, with 8 bases between the two germline ends. CDR3 length: 12 residues. This CDR3 reads CASSDSSYGYTF. CDR3 nucleotide sequence: TGTGCCAGCAGTGACAGTAGCTATGGCTACACCTTC.

This clonotype was counted a few times. The rearrangement links TRBV5-1 to TRBJ2-1, with TRBD2 identical over 15 bases. There are 17 residues in the CDR3. Losses at the gene ends were 4 bases for V and 1 base for J; bases not matched to a gene: 3. The V gene's germline CDR1 is SGHRS and CDR2 YFSETQ. The DNA for the CDR3 is TGCGCCAGCAGCCGGACTAGCGGGGGGGGTTCCTACAATGAGCAGTTCTTC. Amino acids: CASSRTSGGGSYNEQFF.

This clonotype was seen at least ten times. The chain recombines TRBV15 with TRBJ2-4, with a possible D match to TRBD2 (7 bases). CDR3 length equals 15 residues. The ends were cut back, 0 bases at V and 7 bases at J, with 13 bases in the middle. Germline V gene data show CDR1 as LNHNV and CDR2 as YYDKDF (reference sequence). The CDR3 nucleotides read TGTGCCACCAGCAGAGACGGGGAGGGGGTGAACATTCAGTACTTC. Its translation is CATSRDGEGVNIQYF.

This chain connects TRBV12-3 or TRBV12-4 to TRBJ1-1; D is unclear. With 3 bases removed from V and 5 bases from J, the gap between germline ends came to 19 bases. The CDR3 sequence is 16 residues long. The CDR3 reads CASSFRVLPTGTEAFF. For the CDR3, the DNA is TGTGCCAGCAGTTTTAGGGTGTTGCCGACCGGTACTGAAGCTTTCTTT.

V usage is TRBV29-1 and J usage is TRBJ2-7; D uncertain. CDR3 length equals 15 residues. In germline, CDR1 is SQVTM, CDR2 ANQGSEA. Trimming pared 4 bases from V and 4 bases from J, leaving 20 bases between. CDR3 sequence: CSVGSNLRRLYEQYF. CDR3 sequence (DNA): TGCAGCGTTGGGTCCAACCTTAGGCGCCTTTACGAGCAGTACTTC.

The V gene is TRBV20-1, the J gene TRBJ2-3; 7 positions match TRBD2. This CDR3 region has 17 residues. J lost 1 base, V lost 1 base, and 11 bases had no gene match. Germline values: CDR1 DFQATT, CDR2 SNEGSKA (reference sequence). This CDR3 reads CSARAPPASGRTDTQYF. CDR3 nucleotide sequence: TGCAGTGCTAGAGCCCCGCCGGCTAGCGGACGCACAGATACGCAGTATTTT.

The DNA for the CDR3 is TGTGCCATCAGTGAGTCGCCGGAGAACTATGGCTACACCTTC. It codes for CAISESPENYGYTF. This sequence joins TRBV10-3 and TRBJ1-2; D is uncertain. CDR1 and CDR2 (germline): ENHRY, SYGVKD. V dropped 0 bases and J dropped 2 bases, with 7 bases sitting between them. The CDR3 totals 14 residues.

The chain combines TRBV10-3 with TRBJ1-5; D is possibly TRBD1 (6 bases). V lost 1 base and J 1 base, leaving 14 bases between the germline ends. CDR1 and CDR2 (germline): ENHRY, SYGVKD. This CDR3 has 17 amino acids. CDR3 sequence (DNA): TGTGCCATCAGTGAGTTAGCCGGGACATTGAGCAATCAGCCCCAGCATTTT. Residues: CAISELAGTLSNQPQHF.

CDR3 nucleotide sequence: TGCGCCAGCAGCCCATGGGACAGGGAGTCGGAGACCCAGTACTTC. Translated: CASSPWDRESETQYF. The genes are TRBV5-1 and TRBJ2-5; 9 positions agree with TRBD1. Trimming took 4 bases from V and 5 from J; bases not matched to a gene: 9. The CDR3 spans 15 residues. Germline V lookup: CDR1 SGHRS, CDR2 YFSETQ.

This clonotype was seen ten or more times. The rearrangement joins TRBV4-2 to TRBJ1-4; D might be TRBD1 (5 bases). Trimming removed 0 bases from V and 0 bases from J, with 11 bases in between. CDR3 size: 17 residues. Germline V gives CDR1 LGHNA, CDR2 YNFKEQ. The CDR3 is CASSQDTPGATNEKLFF. CDR3 nucleotides: TGTGCCAGCAGCCAAGATACCCCGGGGGCAACTAATGAAAAACTGTTTTTT.

In its sample, this clonotype was seen many times. CDR3 amino acids: CASSPRAGASYNEQFF. CDR3 bases: TGTGCCAGCAGCCCACGAGCGGGGGCGTCCTACAATGAGCAGTTCTTC. The J gene is TRBJ2-1, the V gene TRBV11-3; 8 nucleotides agree with TRBD2. The CDR3 totals 16 residues. Germline CDR1 and CDR2: SGHNT and YENEEA. J lost 1 base, V lost 5 bases, and 7 bases had no gene match.

In its sample, this clonotype was seen a few times. The chain uses TRBV7-3 and TRBJ2-6, with a tentative D call TRBD1 (6 bases). Trimming removed 5 bases from V and 1 base from J, with 21 bases in between. In germline, CDR1 is SGHTA, CDR2 FQGTGA. The CDR3 is made up of 19 amino acids. CDR3 DNA sequence: TGTGCCAGCAGCACGACAGGCCCTACTAATAAGTCTGGGGCCAACGTCCTGACTTTC. It specifies CASSTTGPTNKSGANVLTF.

This chain uses TRBV7-8 with TRBJ2-7; D remains ambiguous. Germline CDR1 SGHVS, CDR2 FQNEAQ. The CDR3 covers 12 residues. The V and J ends lost 8 bases and 9 bases respectively, with 17 bases between them. As DNA, the CDR3 is TGTGCCAGCGCGTTAGCCTCTGGCGCGCAGTACTTC. Its translation is CASALASGAQYF.

The table lists this clonotype with a few counts. J is TRBJ2-5 and V is TRBV20-1; D gene uncertain. V was cut by 5 bases and J by 4 bases, with 14 bases left in between. Germline CDR1 is DFQATT and CDR2 is SNEGSKA (reference sequence). The length of the CDR3 is 13 residues. CDR3 DNA sequence: TGCAGTGCTGTTGGGGTGGTGGGAGAGACCCAGTACTTC. It translates to CSAVGVVGETQYF.